Following are 21 T cell receptor beta chains from one sample sequenced in a study of shared clonotypes between healthy human individuals. Using immunoSEQ multiplex PCR, the repertoire was profiled, and TCRdb retains in-frame clones only, with some absent. The sample has 2 million to 3 million clones, under 95% seen once. Sample: naive CD4+ T cells from PBMCs. Subset meaning: CD45RA+ positively selected. These receptors were obtained from a man aged 18 to 29 in good health. Some clones in this sample may be carry-over from other donors' samples.

V gene TRBV5-1 combines with J gene TRBJ2-7, with D perhaps given as TRBD1 or TRBD2 (5 bases each). Germline V CDR1 and CDR2: SGHRS, YFSETQ. V dropped 4 bases and J dropped 4 bases, with 18 bases sitting between them. The CDR3 sequence is 15 residues long. The CDR3 loop is CASSPEGGGGYEQYF. DNA of the CDR3: TGCGCCAGCAGCCCGGAAGGAGGTGGGGGTTACGAGCAGTACTTC.

The V and J genes are TRBV12-5 and TRBJ1-1, with TRBD1 as a possible D gene (5 bases). Germline CDR1 and CDR2: LGHNT and FRNRAP. Trimming cost V 4 bases and J 1 base, with 7 bases left between them. This CDR3 comprises 13 residues. The CDR3 DNA reads as TGTGCTAGTGGTTCAGGACAGAACACTGAAGCTTTCTTT. It codes for CASGSGQNTEAFF.

The V gene is TRBV28, the J gene TRBJ1-1, with TRBD1 identical over 7 bases. Germline CDR1 MDHEN, CDR2 SYDVKM. V trimming: 3 bases; J trimming: 8 bases; junction bases outside the gene matches: 9. The CDR3 is 14 amino acids. CDR3 residues: CASSFLSPGGEAFF. In DNA form, the CDR3 reads TGTGCCAGCAGTTTTTTGTCCCCAGGGGGAGAAGCTTTCTTT.

The chain links TRBV7-3 to TRBJ2-3; D is uncertain. CDR1 and CDR2 (germline): SGHTA, FQGTGA. Deletions cut 5 bases from V and 0 bases from J, with 15 bases between. The CDR3 spans 16 residues. CDR3 sequence (DNA): TGTGCCAGCAGCCCCTCCCGGGCCACTAGCACAGATACGCAGTATTTT. Protein: CASSPSRATSTDTQYF.

This chain uses TRBV6-5 with TRBJ1-2; D unresolved. This CDR3 is built from 12 residues. The germline V and J ends were trimmed by 5 bases and 4 bases, with 8 bases remaining between them. Germline V lookup: CDR1 MNHEY, CDR2 SVGAGI. The CDR3 region is CASSGHSYGYTF. CDR3 in DNA: TGTGCCAGCAGTGGGCACTCCTATGGCTACACCTTC.

The chain combines TRBV19 with TRBJ2-5, with 9 bases matching TRBD1. Losses at the gene ends were 3 bases for V and 3 bases for J; bases not matched to a gene: 14. Germline-derived CDR1 and CDR2 are LNHDA and SQIVND (reference sequence). The CDR3 loop spans 18 amino acids. CDR3 sequence (DNA): TGTGCCAGTAGTATCGACAGGGGGGACCCCTTCCTTAAAGAGACCCAGTACTTC. It codes for CASSIDRGDPFLKETQYF.

Turning to this clone: Other DNA sequences in the sample encode the same CDR3. This rearrangement joins TRBV5-1 to TRBJ2-1, with D tentatively TRBD2 (6 bases). The CDR3 runs 14 residues. The V end lost 5 bases, the J end lost 1 base, and 10 bases lay between the germline ends. The germline CDR1 and CDR2 sequences are SGHRS and YFSETQ. CDR3 nucleotides: TGCGCCAGCAGTATAGCGGTATCCTACAATGAGCAGTTCTTC. It translates to CASSIAVSYNEQFF.

The chain uses TRBV18 and TRBJ2-2, with 10 bases matching TRBD2. The CDR3 is 17 amino acids. Per the germline V gene, CDR1 is KGHSH and CDR2 is LQKENI. V lost 5 bases, J lost 6 bases, and 12 bases stayed unmatched. The CDR3 bases are TGTGCCAGCTCAAATCCATTAGCGGGAGGAGACCCCGGGGAGCTGTTTTTT. Translating it yields CASSNPLAGGDPGELFF.

This clone has just one count. This chain connects TRBV7-3 to TRBJ1-2, with 8 bases aligning to TRBD1. The germline gives CDR1 SGHTA, CDR2 FQGTGA. V lost 4 bases, J lost 4 bases, and 2 bases stayed unmatched. The CDR3 is 13 amino acids. CDR3 in amino acids: CASSYDRGYGYTF. For the CDR3, the DNA is TGTGCCAGCAGCTACGACAGGGGCTATGGCTACACCTTC.

V and J are TRBV2 and TRBJ1-2, with D possibly matching TRBD1 (5 bases). The germline V gene has CDR1 SNHLY and CDR2 FYNNEI. This CDR3 spans 15 amino acids. V was clipped by 7 bases and J by 6 bases, with 21 bases between them. CDR3 sequence (DNA): TGTGCCAGCACCGCCGTCGCCGGGACTCAAAATGGCTACACCTTC. Its protein is CASTAVAGTQNGYTF.

V and J are TRBV5-6 and TRBJ2-2; no reliable D call. Germline CDR1 and CDR2: SGHDT and YYEEEE. The CDR3 has 12 amino acids. The germline V and J ends were trimmed by 4 bases and 4 bases, with 5 bases remaining between them. The CDR3: CASSPTTGELFF. Here the CDR3 DNA reads TGTGCCAGCAGCCCAACCACCGGGGAGCTGTTTTTT.

The J gene is TRBJ2-1, the V gene TRBV2, with TRBD2 identical over 10 bases. Germline loops: CDR1 SNHLY, CDR2 FYNNEI. This CDR3 region has 16 residues. J gave up 2 bases and V 4 bases, and 5 bases lay outside the gene matches. This chain's CDR3 is CASSVAGGPTYNEQFF. For the CDR3, the DNA is TGTGCCAGCAGTGTAGCGGGAGGTCCCACCTACAATGAGCAGTTCTTC.

The chain carries TRBV19 and TRBJ2-4; no clear D gene. CDR3 size: 18 residues. Trimming stripped 1 base from V and 1 base from J, with 17 bases between. Germline CDR1 and CDR2: LNHDA and SQIVND (reference sequence). The CDR3 reads CASSIASLATVAKNIQYF. The CDR3 DNA is TGTGCCAGTAGTATAGCTAGTTTGGCCACCGTGGCCAAAAACATTCAGTACTTC.

V gene TRBV7-9 combines with J gene TRBJ2-1; unclear D gene. The CDR3 runs 14 residues. V dropped 6 bases and J dropped 8 bases, with 17 bases sitting between them. CDR1 is SEHNR, CDR2 FQNEAQ, per germline (reference sequence). The CDR3 reads CASRPSGSSYEQFF. DNA for the CDR3: TGTGCCAGCAGGCCGTCGGGCAGCTCCTATGAGCAGTTCTTC.

This clone has only one observation. This chain connects TRBV7-2 to TRBJ2-2; D uncertain. The CDR3 runs 15 residues. V was pared by 3 bases and J by 7 bases, with 15 bases between. Germline-derived CDR1 and CDR2 are SGHTA and FQGNSA. The CDR3 is CASSFYGRLDGELFF. CDR3 bases: TGTGCCAGCAGCTTCTATGGCCGTCTCGACGGGGAGCTGTTTTTT.

This clone showed up just a few times. This chain links TRBV7-9 with TRBJ2-2; possible D gene TRBD2, 6 bases. The CDR3 has 16 residues. Germline assignment: CDR1 SEHNR and CDR2 FQNEAQ (reference sequence). V was shortened by 5 bases and J by 3 bases, with 16 bases between the two germline ends. This CDR3 reads CASSPQASADTGELFF. CDR3 coding DNA: TGTGCCAGCAGCCCCCAGGCTAGCGCCGACACCGGGGAGCTGTTTTTT.

The chain recombines TRBV9 with TRBJ2-2; D is uncertain. Trimming shortened V by 7 bases and J by 5 bases, and 12 bases separated the two germline ends. This CDR3 has 13 amino acids. The germline CDR1 and CDR2 sequences are SGDLS and YYNGEE. The CDR3 loop is CASAVGLTGELFF. The CDR3 DNA sequence: TGTGCCAGCGCGGTGGGTTTAACCGGGGAGCTGTTTTTT.

This chain connects TRBV2 to TRBJ1-5, with a tentative D call TRBD1 (5 bases). The CDR3 totals 15 residues. Germline V gene data show CDR1 as SNHLY and CDR2 as FYNNEI. The V and J ends lost 4 bases and 0 bases respectively, with 10 bases between them. CDR3 region: CASSVAGNSNQPQHF. The CDR3 DNA is TGTGCCAGCAGTGTAGCAGGGAATAGCAATCAGCCCCAGCATTTT.

V and J are TRBV6-6 and TRBJ2-7; 10 bases map to TRBD2. CDR1 and CDR2 from the germline V gene are MNHNY and SVGAGI (reference sequence). This CDR3 has 15 residues. Trimming at V came to 6 bases and at J to 1 base, leaving 6 bases not matched to a gene. CDR3: CASRLTSGISYEQYF. CDR3 DNA: TGTGCCAGCAGACTTACTAGCGGGATTTCCTACGAGCAGTACTTC.

J is TRBJ2-7 and V is TRBV6-5; D remains ambiguous. V was pared by 2 bases and J by 5 bases, with 4 bases between. The CDR3 has 11 residues. Per the germline V gene, CDR1 is MNHEY and CDR2 is SVGAGI. The CDR3 protein is CASSYRHEQYF. In nucleotides, the CDR3 is TGTGCCAGCAGTTACAGACACGAGCAGTACTTC.

With respect to this clone: The sample has other DNA sequences that encode this CDR3 too. The chain joins TRBV2 to TRBJ1-1; D is perhaps TRBD1 (6 bases). Per the germline V gene, CDR1 is SNHLY and CDR2 is FYNNEI. The CDR3 length is 15 residues. V was cut by 2 bases and J by 1 base, with 11 bases left in between. The CDR3 is CASSELGGGNTEAFF. The DNA of the CDR3 is TGTGCCAGCAGTGAATTGGGAGGGGGGAACACTGAAGCTTTCTTT.